The next 23 T cell receptor beta chains were all read from a single sample in a study of CD4 T cells in relation to SARS-CoV-2 and coronaviruses. CD4+ T cells from unexposed donors were obtained before the COVID-19 pandemic (2011-2018). CD4+ T cells were isolated from the cells after less than 13 days of culture. Generated by immunoSEQ multiplex PCR, the TCRdb table keeps only in-frame clones and is missing some. The repertoire holds 25,000 to 35,000 clones, with approximately 80% as singletons. Their recognized antigens are unknown. The specimen sequenced was CD4+ T cells from PBMCs, cultured in vitro. The receptors were gathered from a human donor in good health.

The J gene is TRBJ1-1, the V gene TRBV7-2; no clear D. Germline V gene lookup returns CDR1 SGHTA and CDR2 FQGNSA. The CDR3 runs 12 residues. The V end was cut by 5 bases, the J end by 9 bases, with 13 bases between. This CDR3 is CASSGVGGQAFF. CDR3 nucleotide sequence: TGTGCCAGCAGCGGTGTCGGAGGGCAAGCTTTCTTT.

CDR3 protein: CASSEPGQPTSYEQYF. In nucleotides, the CDR3 is TGCGCCAGCAGTGAGCCCGGACAGCCGACCTCCTACGAGCAGTACTTC. The genes are TRBV10-2 and TRBJ2-7, with D maybe TRBD1 (6 bases). Germline V gene data show CDR1 as WSHSY and CDR2 as SAAADI. The CDR3 has 16 amino acids. The ends were cut back, 2 bases at V and 0 bases at J, with 14 bases in the middle.

This chain uses TRBV6-5 with TRBJ2-5; 12 bases map to TRBD1. The CDR3 spans 16 residues. The V and J ends lost 0 bases and 4 bases, in that order; junction bases with no gene match: 3. The germline V gene has CDR1 MNHEY and CDR2 SVGAGI. CDR3 DNA: TGTGCCAGCAGTTACTCCCGGGACAGGGGGCGAGAGACCCAGTACTTC. Amino acids: CASSYSRDRGRETQYF.

The chain has TRBV4-3 and TRBJ2-5, with a tentative D call TRBD1 (6 bases). The CDR3 is made up of 14 amino acids. The V gene lost 4 bases and the J gene lost 4 bases, with 13 bases spanning the gap. Germline CDR1 is LGHNA and CDR2 is YSLEER. CDR3 protein: CASSRTGTGETQYF. In DNA, the CDR3 is TGCGCCAGCAGCCGTACAGGGACCGGAGAGACCCAGTACTTC.

DNA of the CDR3: TGCGCCAGCAGCCAACGGACAGGTTCTAACTATGGCTACACCTTC. Its translation: CASSQRTGSNYGYTF. The chain uses TRBV4-3 and TRBJ1-2; 7 bases agree with TRBD1. CDR3 length: 15 residues. Trimming cost V 2 bases and J 0 bases; bases outside gene matches: 3. Looked up from germline, CDR1 is LGHNA and CDR2 is YSLEER.

The V gene is TRBV6-1, the J gene TRBJ1-4; 7 nucleotides agree with TRBD1. Germline trimming cut 3 bases from V and 8 bases from J; bases unmatched to any gene: 3. Per germline, CDR1 MNHNS and CDR2 SASEGT. The CDR3 loop spans 13 amino acids. CDR3 in amino acids: CASSDQGEEKLFF. The CDR3 DNA reads TGTGCCAGCAGTGACCAGGGGGAAGAAAAACTGTTTTTT.

V usage is TRBV12-3 or TRBV12-4 and J usage is TRBJ2-7; tentatively, D is TRBD1 (5 bases). V was pared by 3 bases and J by 1 base, with 7 bases between. The CDR3 is 13 residues long. The CDR3: CASSLKGSYEQYF. The CDR3, as DNA: TGTGCCAGCAGTTTGAAGGGGTCCTACGAGCAGTACTTC.

The rearrangement joins TRBV5-6 to TRBJ1-3, with a weak D call TRBD1 (6 bases). Germline-derived CDR1 and CDR2 are SGHDT and YYEEEE. The CDR3 totals 15 residues. V lost 4 bases to trimming and J lost 1 base, with 12 bases between them. The CDR3 DNA follows: TGTGCCAGCAGCCGCACAGGGTTTTCTGGAAACACCATATATTTT. Encoded protein: CASSRTGFSGNTIYF.

This chain joins TRBV6-5 and TRBJ2-7, with 11 bases aligning to TRBD2. With 2 bases clipped from V and 2 bases from J, the junction kept 5 bases outside the gene matches. Germline-derived CDR1 and CDR2 are MNHEY and SVGAGI. This CDR3 spans 16 amino acids. In DNA form, the CDR3 reads TGTGCCAGCAGTTACGGTCTAGCGGGAGGCGCCTACGAGCAGTACTTC. Translating gives CASSYGLAGGAYEQYF.

A few counts support this clone. The CDR3: CASSLVAGSELFF. CDR3 bases: TGTGCCAGCAGCTTAGTTGCGGGTTCGGAGCTGTTTTTT. This rearrangement joins TRBV7-2 to TRBJ2-2; D might be TRBD2 (5 bases). The CDR3 is 13 residues long. Germline assignment: CDR1 SGHTA and CDR2 FQGNSA. Trimming cost V 1 base and J 10 bases, with 10 bases left between them.

The J gene is TRBJ1-3, the V gene TRBV1. TRBV1 is a pseudogene. There are 17 residues in the CDR3. The CDR3, as DNA: TGCACCAGCAGCCAGAGGGGGGACGTAAGCTCTGGAAACACCATATATTTT. This translates into CTSSQRGDVSSGNTIYF.

This chain links TRBV19 with TRBJ1-3; 7 positions agree with TRBD1. The CDR3 contains 15 residues. Germline V gene lookup returns CDR1 LNHDA and CDR2 SQIVND (reference sequence). V was pared by 7 bases and J by 4 bases, with 10 bases of the junction left unmatched. The CDR3 spells CASTTDRVLGNTIYF. The CDR3 DNA is TGTGCCAGTACTACCGACAGGGTCCTAGGAAACACCATATATTTT.

The V and J genes are TRBV3-1 (or the pseudogene TRBV3-2) and TRBJ2-5; 7 bases align to TRBD1. After removal of 4 bases from V and 0 bases from J, the junction contained 8 bases not matched to a gene. This CDR3 has 16 amino acids. Germline-derived CDR1 and CDR2 are LGHDT and YNNKEL (reference sequence). The CDR3 loop is CASSPTSRGYQETQYF. DNA of the CDR3: TGTGCCAGCAGCCCAACCTCCAGGGGGTACCAAGAGACCCAGTACTTC.

This chain joins TRBV27 and TRBJ1-1, with D possibly matching TRBD1 (5 bases). Germline V gene data show CDR1 as MNHEY and CDR2 as SMNVEV (reference sequence). Trimming cost V 5 bases and J 8 bases, with 18 bases left between them. The CDR3 is 14 amino acids. Here the CDR3 reads CASSLSMVGTEAFF. The CDR3 DNA sequence: TGTGCCAGCAGTCTCTCTATGGTGGGGACGGAAGCTTTCTTT.

This clone was counted only a few times. The chain uses TRBV18 and TRBJ2-7; maybe TRBD1 (6 bases). V dropped 2 bases and J dropped 3 bases, with 11 bases sitting between them. Per the germline V gene, CDR1 is KGHSH and CDR2 is LQKENI. The CDR3 contains 14 residues. The CDR3 coding sequence is TGTGCCAGCTCACCAAGGCAGGGGTACTACGAGCAGTACTTC. Amino acid sequence: CASSPRQGYYEQYF.

The chain combines TRBV6-5 with TRBJ2-2, with D possibly TRBD2 on 6 matching bases. Germline assignment: CDR1 MNHEY and CDR2 SVGAGI. The V gene lost 6 bases and the J gene lost 4 bases, with 15 bases spanning the gap. The CDR3 spans 15 residues. The CDR3 DNA follows: TGTGCCAGCAGCTACCGGGACTTCACCACCGGGGAGCTGTTTTTT. Encoded protein: CASSYRDFTTGELFF.

The chain couples TRBV12-3 or TRBV12-4 to TRBJ2-1, with D maybe TRBD2 (6 bases). Trimming pared 6 bases from V and 6 bases from J, leaving 12 bases between. The CDR3 has 13 residues. The CDR3 DNA is TGTGCCAGCAGCCTACAGGAGGGCAATGAGCAGTTCTTC. As protein: CASSLQEGNEQFF.

CDR3 loop: CASRALDGDNEQFF. The CDR3, as DNA: TGTGCCAGCAGGGCCCTGGACGGAGACAATGAGCAGTTCTTC. The rearrangement uses TRBV5-8 and TRBJ2-1; unclear D gene. V dropped 5 bases and J dropped 5 bases, with 14 bases sitting between them. The CDR3 contains 14 residues. Germline-derived CDR1 and CDR2 are SGHTS and YDEGEE.

This rearrangement joins TRBV2 to TRBJ1-2, with 10 bases fitting TRBD1. The germline CDR1 and CDR2 sequences are SNHLY and FYNNEI. Trimming at V came to 5 bases and at J to 12 bases, leaving 3 bases not matched to a gene. This CDR3 has 11 amino acids. The CDR3 DNA sequence: TGTGCCAGCAGTCGGGACAGGGGTGACACCTTC. Amino acid sequence: CASSRDRGDTF.

The CDR3 is CASSMEPTTDTQYF. CDR3 nucleotides: TGTGCCAGTAGTATGGAACCGACCACAGATACGCAGTATTTT. The chain recombines TRBV19 with TRBJ2-3; D unclear. Germline CDR1 reads LNHDA; CDR2 reads SQIVND (reference sequence). The CDR3 runs to 14 residues. Trimming cost V 3 bases and J 2 bases, with 9 bases left between them.

This clone has more than one count but fewer than ten. The chain is built from TRBV6-2 or TRBV6-3 and TRBJ2-7, with 10 bases matching TRBD2. From germline, CDR1 is MNHEY and CDR2 SVGEGT. This CDR3 is built from 14 residues. Trimming at V came to 5 bases and at J to 7 bases, leaving 8 bases not matched to a gene. The CDR3 reads CASSQGLAPEEQYF. The DNA for the CDR3 is TGTGCCAGCAGTCAGGGACTAGCGCCGGAAGAGCAGTACTTC.

The chain joins TRBV19 to TRBJ2-3; 11 positions agree with TRBD1. Germline loops: CDR1 LNHDA, CDR2 SQIVND (reference sequence). This CDR3 has 16 residues. The trim removed 7 bases at V and 3 bases at J, leaving 9 bases unmatched. CDR3 protein: CASNDPRDRGTDTQYF. Written as DNA, the CDR3 is TGTGCCAGTAACGATCCCCGGGACAGGGGGACAGATACGCAGTATTTT. Filled out from reference TRBV19 and TRBJ2-3, the complete variable domain reads DGGITQSPKYLFRKEGQNVTLSCEQNLNHDAMYWYRQDPGQGLRLIYYSQIVNDFQKGDIAEGYSVSREKKESFPLTVTSAQKNPTAFYLCASNDPRDRGTDTQYFGPGTRLTVL.

The chain couples TRBV5-8 to TRBJ2-2; D remains unclear. CDR1 and CDR2 from the germline V gene are SGHTS and YDEGEE. CDR3 length: 14 amino acids. Trimming removed 1 base at V and 1 base at J, with 5 bases between. The CDR3 region is CASSLSQNTGELFF. The DNA of the CDR3 is TGTGCCAGCAGCTTGAGCCAGAACACCGGGGAGCTGTTTTTT.